The 2 T cell receptor beta chains below were found in one sample sequenced in a study of CXCR3-negative and CXCR3-positive naive CD8 T cells. UMI labels and 5' RACE were used to prepare the TRB cDNA libraries. TCRdb reprocessed the 5' RACE reads, keeping one entry per CDR3 protein, no DNA. This sample's clone table lists around 40,000 distinct CDR3 sequences. Material for sequencing was memory CD8+ T cells from blood. The receptors shown here come from a human donor in good health. Some clones in this sample may be carry-over from other donors' samples.

The chain is built from TRBV27 and TRBJ1-2; the D call of TRBD1 rests on TCRdb alone, since no DNA is present to check it. From germline, CDR1 is MNHEY and CDR2 SMNVEV (reference sequence). This CDR3 has 13 amino acids. The CDR3 loop reads CASRTQGTYGYTF.

V is TRBV4-3 and J is TRBJ2-2; TCRdb returns TRBD1, unconfirmable since there is no DNA. Per germline, CDR1 LGHNA and CDR2 YSLEER. There are 17 residues in the CDR3. This chain's CDR3 is CASSQDRGLGDAGELFF.